This T cell receptor beta chain is drawn from a study of cytomegalovirus exposure and HLA in healthy donors. The study's findings and limits: Usually a TCR sequence was rare, but some public TCRs were found in many donors. Three CMV-associated chains proved CMV antigen-specific in vitro. As was reported, the classifier diagnosed cytomegalovirus status with high specificity and sensitivity.

Sequenced by immunoSEQ multiplex PCR; TCRdb stores in-frame clones only, minus some. The table shows under 150,000 clones, with 86% occurring only once. On this clone: Its specificity is not known.

The donors were members of the validation cohort comprising over a hundred subjects, separate from the approximately 700-subject first cohort. The sequencing input was PBMCs. This clonotype was obtained from a man aged 18 to 30 in good health and CMV-seronegative.

This chain's CDR3 is CASSAVGGALGYTF. Written as DNA, the CDR3 is TGTGCCAGCAGCGCAGTCGGGGGGGCGCTTGGCTACACCTTC. The J gene is TRBJ1-2, the V gene TRBV7-2; possibly TRBD1 for D (6 bases). The CDR3 spans 14 residues. The germline V gene encodes CDR1 SGHTA and CDR2 FQGNSA. Trimming left V 5 bases short and J 7 bases short, with 17 bases between.